This paragraph reports one T cell receptor beta chain. The antigen remains unidentified. Repertoires were generated with immunoSEQ multiplex PCR, while TCRdb's copy carries only in-frame clones and drops some. Among some 65,000 clones listed, roughly 59% were seen once. The record originates from a study of cytotoxic CD8 clonotypes in ibrutinib-treated CLL. Study results and caveats: Clonality grew at ibrutinib response; at progression, it decreased back toward baseline. Sampling time points were not equivalent between sustained-remission and progressing patients.

V dropped 0 bases and J dropped 0 bases, with 9 bases sitting between them. Germline V gives CDR1 MGHRA, CDR2 YSYEKL. The CDR3 is made up of 17 amino acids. This TCR was sampled from a human donor with chronic lymphocytic leukemia. V usage is TRBV4-1 and J usage is TRBJ1-6; D gene ambiguous. Sequenced material: PBMCs, taken after 12 months of ibrutinib treatment. CDR3 amino acids: CASSQDQRSSYNSPLHF. CDR3 in DNA: TGCGCCAGCAGCCAAGATCAGCGTAGCTCCTATAATTCACCCCTCCACTTT.